Each of the 18 T cell receptor beta chains below was sequenced from the same sample in a study of blood T cell repertoires in COVID-19. Using immunoSEQ multiplex PCR, the repertoire was profiled, and TCRdb retains in-frame clones only, with some absent. The data hold fewer than 450,000 clones, with less than 90% observed a single time. Sequenced input: PBMCs or T cells enriched from blood (not recorded which). These receptors originate from a woman younger than 45 who had recovered from COVID-19.

This clone was found once. The chain is built from TRBV28 and TRBJ1-2; D is unresolved. The ends were cut back, 8 bases at V and 3 bases at J, with 19 bases in the middle. Germline assignment: CDR1 MDHEN and CDR2 SYDVKM. The CDR3 is 15 amino acids. The CDR3 is CASRVAARKDYGYTF. DNA of the CDR3: TGTGCCAGCCGAGTGGCGGCGCGCAAGGACTATGGCTACACCTTC.

The chain carries TRBV7-2 and TRBJ2-7; 9 bases are shared with TRBD1. With 3 bases clipped from V and 1 base from J, the junction kept 1 base outside the gene matches. The CDR3 totals 14 residues. CDR1 and CDR2 (germline): SGHTA, FQGNSA. The CDR3: CASSLTGGSYEQYF. The CDR3 nucleotides are TGTGCCAGCAGCTTGACAGGGGGTTCCTACGAGCAGTACTTC.

This sequence joins TRBV29-1 and TRBJ1-1, with TRBD1 as a possible D gene (6 bases). Deletions cut 4 bases from V and 1 base from J, with 10 bases between. This CDR3 has 13 residues. The V gene's germline CDR1 is SQVTM and CDR2 ANQGSEA. CDR3 sequence reads: CSVVARGNTEAFF. CDR3 bases: TGCAGCGTTGTGGCCAGGGGGAACACTGAAGCTTTCTTT. Full variable domain (outside the CDR3, taken from reference TRBV29-1 and TRBJ1-1): SAVISQKPSRDICQRGTSLTIQCQVDSQVTMMFWYRQQPGQSLTLIATANQGSEATYESGFVIDKFPISRPNLTFSTLTVSNMSPEDSSIYLCSVVARGNTEAFFGQGTRLTVV.

The CDR3 here is CASSLGQGKGENTEAFF. CDR3 bases: TGTGCCAGCAGTTTAGGACAGGGGAAAGGGGAGAACACTGAAGCTTTCTTT. This chain connects TRBV28 to TRBJ1-1, with 9 positions matching TRBD1. V shed 2 bases and J 1 base; nucleotides not matched to a gene: 8. CDR1 is MDHEN and CDR2 is SYDVKM in the germline V gene. The CDR3 totals 17 residues.

The rearrangement joins TRBV27 to TRBJ2-2; 7 bases are a match to TRBD1. Germline trimming cut 3 bases from V and 5 bases from J; bases unmatched to any gene: 3. Germline V CDR1 and CDR2: MNHEY, SMNVEV (reference sequence). CDR3 length: 14 amino acids. The CDR3 loop is CASSFGTVTGELFF. The CDR3 DNA sequence: TGTGCCAGCAGTTTTGGGACAGTGACCGGGGAGCTGTTTTTT.

The chain couples TRBV5-1 to TRBJ2-7; 13 bases line up with TRBD2. The CDR3 consists of 17 residues. V was pared by 4 bases and J by 2 bases, with 9 bases of the junction left unmatched. The germline gives CDR1 SGHRS, CDR2 YFSETQ. The CDR3 spells CASSKITGTSGAYEQYF. The DNA for the CDR3 is TGCGCCAGCAGCAAGATCACCGGGACTAGCGGGGCCTACGAGCAGTACTTC.

This sequence joins TRBV27 and TRBJ1-2; D unresolved. V gave up 6 bases and J gave up 3 bases, with 14 bases separating them. Germline CDR1 reads MNHEY; CDR2 reads SMNVEV (reference sequence). The CDR3 loop spans 14 amino acids. The DNA for the CDR3 is TGTGCCAGCAGGCCCAGCCGGCAGGACTATGGCTACACCTTC. Encoded protein: CASRPSRQDYGYTF.

V and J are TRBV2 and TRBJ2-7, with 9 bases fitting TRBD2. The junction had 5 bases not matched to a gene; V was cut back by 11 bases and J by 0 bases. Germline assignment: CDR1 SNHLY and CDR2 FYNNEI. The CDR3 length is 13 residues. CDR3 in DNA: TGTGCCTGGGGCGGGGGGGCCTCCTACGAGCAGTACTTC. Protein: CAWGGGASYEQYF.

V is TRBV18 and J is TRBJ2-1; TRBD2 aligns across 10 bases. CDR3 length: 17 amino acids. CDR1 is KGHSH, CDR2 LQKENI, per germline. V lost 3 bases and J lost 6; bases outside the gene matches: 11. CDR3: CASSPRATSGRGNEQFF. CDR3 DNA sequence: TGTGCCAGCTCACCCCGAGCGACTAGCGGGCGCGGCAATGAGCAGTTCTTC.

This clone has just one count. The rearrangement uses TRBV29-1 and TRBJ2-2, with D perhaps TRBD2 (6 bases). V was trimmed by 3 bases and J by 4 bases, leaving 9 bases between them. CDR3 length equals 13 residues. The germline gives CDR1 SQVTM, CDR2 ANQGSEA. The CDR3 sequence is CSVESRGTGELFF. The CDR3 DNA reads TGCAGCGTTGAGTCGCGGGGCACCGGGGAGCTGTTTTTT.

The rearrangement joins TRBV2 to TRBJ2-5, with D perhaps TRBD1 (7 bases). The CDR3 length is 17 residues. V gave up 6 bases and J gave up 2 bases, with 22 bases separating them. Germline assignment: CDR1 SNHLY and CDR2 FYNNEI. In DNA form, the CDR3 reads TGTGCCAGCAGGGGGAGGTCTAACAGGGGATTACAAGAGACCCAGTACTTC. The encoded protein is CASRGRSNRGLQETQYF.

This rearrangement joins TRBV5-4 to TRBJ2-7; D remains ambiguous. In germline, CDR1 is SGHNT, CDR2 YYREEE (reference sequence). Trimming removed 3 bases at V and 3 bases at J, with 7 bases between. The CDR3 is 12 residues long. DNA of the CDR3: TGTGCCAGCAGCTCCCCCAACTACGAGCAGTACTTC. It specifies CASSSPNYEQYF.

In the case of this clone: Other DNA sequences from this sample encode an identical CDR3 as well. This chain connects TRBV5-1 to TRBJ2-7; TRBD1 matches 8 bases. The CDR3 extends over 15 amino acids. The V segment lost 0 bases and the J segment 6 bases; nucleotides outside the gene matches: 8. Germline CDR1 SGHRS, CDR2 YFSETQ. The CDR3 DNA reads TGCGCCAGCAGCTTGGCCGGACAGGGAGAACGCGAGCAGTACTTC. Translation gives CASSLAGQGEREQYF.

The chain carries TRBV6-2 or TRBV6-3 and TRBJ1-4, with D possibly being TRBD1 (5 bases). V was cut by 6 bases and J by 6 bases, with 11 bases left in between. The CDR3 extends over 13 amino acids. Germline V CDR1 and CDR2: MNHEY, SVGEGT. This CDR3 reads CASSLGGDEKLFF. The CDR3 coding sequence is TGTGCCAGCAGCCTAGGAGGGGATGAAAAACTGTTTTTT.

This chain connects TRBV29-1 to TRBJ1-2; tentative D call: TRBD1 (6 bases). Germline V gene lookup returns CDR1 SQVTM and CDR2 ANQGSEA. This CDR3 spans 13 amino acids. V lost 0 bases, J lost 8 bases, and 13 bases lay in between. The CDR3 is CSVEETGLSGYTF. CDR3 nucleotide sequence: TGCAGCGTTGAAGAGACAGGCCTCTCGGGCTACACCTTC.

With regard to this clone: This specimen includes other DNA sequences encoding the same CDR3. The gene calls are TRBV2 and TRBJ1-1; 7 bases match TRBD1. This CDR3 region has 13 residues. The germline gives CDR1 SNHLY, CDR2 FYNNEI. V shed 4 bases, J shed 4 bases, and the junction held 3 bases outside the gene matches. CDR3 region: CASSGQGGTEAFF. DNA of the CDR3: TGTGCCAGCAGTGGGCAGGGGGGCACTGAAGCTTTCTTT.

The gene calls are TRBV2 and TRBJ1-2, with D uncertain. The germline gives CDR1 SNHLY, CDR2 FYNNEI. V dropped 7 bases and J dropped 6 bases, with 12 bases sitting between them. The CDR3 totals 12 residues. The DNA of the CDR3 is TGTGCCAGCATCCCCTATGCGGATGGCTACACCTTC. Translating gives CASIPYADGYTF.

The gene calls are TRBV2 and TRBJ1-6; D not certain. Germline V CDR1 and CDR2: SNHLY, FYNNEI. The CDR3 has 12 amino acids. V was pared by 6 bases and J by 10 bases, with 10 bases between. The CDR3 loop reads CASSPTKSPLHF. CDR3 DNA sequence: TGTGCCAGCAGCCCGACAAAATCACCCCTCCACTTT.